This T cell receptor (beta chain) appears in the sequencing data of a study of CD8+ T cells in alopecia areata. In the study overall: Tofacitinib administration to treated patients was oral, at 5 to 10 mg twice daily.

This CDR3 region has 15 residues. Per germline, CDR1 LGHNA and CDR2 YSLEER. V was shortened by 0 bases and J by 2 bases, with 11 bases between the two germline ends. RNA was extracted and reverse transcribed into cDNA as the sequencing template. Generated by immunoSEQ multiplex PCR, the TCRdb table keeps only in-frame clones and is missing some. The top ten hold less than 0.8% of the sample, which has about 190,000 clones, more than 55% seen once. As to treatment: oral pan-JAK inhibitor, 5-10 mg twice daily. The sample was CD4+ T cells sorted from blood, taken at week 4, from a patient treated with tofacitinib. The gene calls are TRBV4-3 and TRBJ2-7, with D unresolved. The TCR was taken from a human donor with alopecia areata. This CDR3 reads CASSQDHLPPYEQYF. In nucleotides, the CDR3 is TGCGCCAGCAGCCAAGATCATCTACCCCCCTACGAGCAGTACTTC.